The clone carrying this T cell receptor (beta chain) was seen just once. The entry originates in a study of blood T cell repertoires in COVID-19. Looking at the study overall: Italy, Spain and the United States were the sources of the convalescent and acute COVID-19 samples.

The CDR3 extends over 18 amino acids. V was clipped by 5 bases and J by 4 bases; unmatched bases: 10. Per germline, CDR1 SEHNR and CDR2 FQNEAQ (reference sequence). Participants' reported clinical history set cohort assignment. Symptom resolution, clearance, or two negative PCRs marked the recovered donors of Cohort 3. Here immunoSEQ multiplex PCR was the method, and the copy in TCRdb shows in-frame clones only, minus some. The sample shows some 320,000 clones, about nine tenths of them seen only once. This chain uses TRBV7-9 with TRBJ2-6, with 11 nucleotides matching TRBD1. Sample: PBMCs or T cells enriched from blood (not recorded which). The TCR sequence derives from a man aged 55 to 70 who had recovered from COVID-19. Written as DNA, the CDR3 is TGTGCCAGCAGCCCACGCGGACAGGGGGCGCCAGGGGCCAACGTCCTGACTTTC. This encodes CASSPRGQGAPGANVLTF.